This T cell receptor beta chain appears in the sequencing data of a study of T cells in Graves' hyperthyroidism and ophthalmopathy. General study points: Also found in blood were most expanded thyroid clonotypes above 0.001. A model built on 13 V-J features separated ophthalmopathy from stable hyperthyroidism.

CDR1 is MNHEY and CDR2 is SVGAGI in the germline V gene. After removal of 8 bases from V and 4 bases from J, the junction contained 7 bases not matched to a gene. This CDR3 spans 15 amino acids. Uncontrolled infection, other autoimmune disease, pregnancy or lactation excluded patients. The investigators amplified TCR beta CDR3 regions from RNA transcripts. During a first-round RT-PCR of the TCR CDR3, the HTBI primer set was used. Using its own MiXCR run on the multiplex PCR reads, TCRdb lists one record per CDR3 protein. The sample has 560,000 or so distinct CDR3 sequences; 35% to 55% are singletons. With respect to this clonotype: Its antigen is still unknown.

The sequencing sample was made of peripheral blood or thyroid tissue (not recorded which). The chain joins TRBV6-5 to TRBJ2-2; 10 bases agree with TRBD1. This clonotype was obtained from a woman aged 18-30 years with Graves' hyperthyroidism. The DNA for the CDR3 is TGTGCCAGCGGAATGAGGGACAGGGGCACCGGGGAGCTGTTTTTT. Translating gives CASGMRDRGTGELFF.